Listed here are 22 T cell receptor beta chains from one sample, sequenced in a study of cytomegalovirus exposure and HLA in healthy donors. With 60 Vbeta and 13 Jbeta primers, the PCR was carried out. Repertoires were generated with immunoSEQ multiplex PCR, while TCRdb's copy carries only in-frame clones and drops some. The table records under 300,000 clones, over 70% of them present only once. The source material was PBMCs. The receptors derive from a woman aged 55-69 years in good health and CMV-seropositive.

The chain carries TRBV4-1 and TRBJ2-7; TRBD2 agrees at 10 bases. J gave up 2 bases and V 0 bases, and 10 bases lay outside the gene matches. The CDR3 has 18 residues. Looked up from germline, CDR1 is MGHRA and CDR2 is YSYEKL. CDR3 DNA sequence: TGCGCCAGCAGCCAAGATAGGAACGGACTAGCGGAGACCTACGAGCAGTACTTC. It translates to CASSQDRNGLAETYEQYF.

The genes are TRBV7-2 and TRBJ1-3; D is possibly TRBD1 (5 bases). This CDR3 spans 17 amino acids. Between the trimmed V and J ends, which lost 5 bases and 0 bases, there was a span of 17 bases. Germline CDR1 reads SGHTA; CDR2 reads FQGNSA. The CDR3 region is CASSPRGGRDSGNTIYF. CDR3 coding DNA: TGTGCCAGCAGCCCCCGCGGGGGACGGGACTCTGGAAACACCATATATTTT.

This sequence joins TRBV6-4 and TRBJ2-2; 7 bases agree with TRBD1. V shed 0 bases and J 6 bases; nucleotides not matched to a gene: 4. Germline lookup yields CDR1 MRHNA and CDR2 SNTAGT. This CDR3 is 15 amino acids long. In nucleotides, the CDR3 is TGTGCCAGCAGTGACTCGCGCAGGGGGTCCGGGGAGCTGTTTTTT. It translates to CASSDSRRGSGELFF.

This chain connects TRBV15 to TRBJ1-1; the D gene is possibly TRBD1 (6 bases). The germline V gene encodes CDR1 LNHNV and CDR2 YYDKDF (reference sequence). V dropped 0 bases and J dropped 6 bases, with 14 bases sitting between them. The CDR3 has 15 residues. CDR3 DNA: TGTGCCACCAGCAGAGATGCCCTCAGGGGCTCTGAAGCTTTCTTT. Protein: CATSRDALRGSEAFF. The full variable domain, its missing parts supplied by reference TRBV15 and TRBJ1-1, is DAMVIQNPRYQVTQFGKPVTLSCSQTLNHNVMYWYQQKSSQAPKLLFHYYDKDFNNEADTPDNFQSRRPNTSFCFLDIRSPGLGDTAMYLCATSRDALRGSEAFFGQGTRLTVV.

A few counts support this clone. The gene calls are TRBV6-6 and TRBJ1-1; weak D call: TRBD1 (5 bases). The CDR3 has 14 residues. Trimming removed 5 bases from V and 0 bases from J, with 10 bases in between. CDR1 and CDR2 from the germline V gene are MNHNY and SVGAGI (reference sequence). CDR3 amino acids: CASSQSRVNTEAFF. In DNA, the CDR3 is TGTGCCAGCAGTCAATCCAGGGTGAACACTGAAGCTTTCTTT.

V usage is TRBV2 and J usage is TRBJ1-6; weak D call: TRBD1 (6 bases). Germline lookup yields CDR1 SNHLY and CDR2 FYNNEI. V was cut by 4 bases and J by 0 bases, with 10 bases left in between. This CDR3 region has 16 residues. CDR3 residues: CASSVDRSSYNSPLHF. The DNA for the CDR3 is TGTGCCAGCAGTGTAGACAGGAGCTCCTATAATTCACCCCTCCACTTT.

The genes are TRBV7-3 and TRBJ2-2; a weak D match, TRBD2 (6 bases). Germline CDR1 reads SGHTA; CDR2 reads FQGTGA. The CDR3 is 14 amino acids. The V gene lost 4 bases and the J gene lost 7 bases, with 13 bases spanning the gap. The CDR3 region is CASSSPGVDGELFF. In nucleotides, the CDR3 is TGTGCCAGCAGCTCCCCGGGGGTTGACGGGGAGCTGTTTTTT.

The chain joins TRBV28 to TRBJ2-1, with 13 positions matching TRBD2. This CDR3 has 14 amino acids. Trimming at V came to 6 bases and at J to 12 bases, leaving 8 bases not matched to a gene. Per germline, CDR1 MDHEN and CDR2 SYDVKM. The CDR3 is CASRPGLAGIGQFF. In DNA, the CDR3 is TGTGCCAGCAGGCCGGGACTAGCGGGAATAGGGCAGTTCTTC.

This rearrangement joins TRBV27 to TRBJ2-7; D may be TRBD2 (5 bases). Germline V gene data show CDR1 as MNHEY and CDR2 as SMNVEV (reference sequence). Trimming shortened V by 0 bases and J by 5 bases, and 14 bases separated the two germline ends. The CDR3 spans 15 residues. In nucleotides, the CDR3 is TGTGCCAGCAGTTTATCCCAAAGGGCGAGGGACGAGCAGTACTTC. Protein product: CASSLSQRARDEQYF.

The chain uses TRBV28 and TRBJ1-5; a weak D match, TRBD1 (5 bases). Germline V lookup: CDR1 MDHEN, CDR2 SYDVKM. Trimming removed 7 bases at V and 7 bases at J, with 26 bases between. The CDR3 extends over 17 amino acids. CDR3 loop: CASKPGWGAGLGQPQHF. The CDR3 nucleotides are TGTGCCAGCAAACCCGGATGGGGCGCAGGGTTAGGCCAGCCCCAGCATTTT.

The CDR3 bases are TGTGCCAGCAGGGAACCCCGGGACAGGAACTATGGCTACACCTTC. This gives the protein CASREPRDRNYGYTF. This chain uses TRBV6-5 with TRBJ1-2; the match to TRBD1 covers 8 bases. CDR1 is MNHEY and CDR2 is SVGAGI in the germline V gene. CDR3 length: 15 amino acids. The V segment lost 6 bases and the J segment 2 bases; nucleotides outside the gene matches: 8.

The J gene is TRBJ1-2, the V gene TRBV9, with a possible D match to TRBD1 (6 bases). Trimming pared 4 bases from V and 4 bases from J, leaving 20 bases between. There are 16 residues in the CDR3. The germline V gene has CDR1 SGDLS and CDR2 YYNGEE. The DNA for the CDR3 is TGTGCCAGCAGCAGTCCGGGGGGACTAGGGGGCTATGGCTACACCTTC. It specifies CASSSPGGLGGYGYTF.

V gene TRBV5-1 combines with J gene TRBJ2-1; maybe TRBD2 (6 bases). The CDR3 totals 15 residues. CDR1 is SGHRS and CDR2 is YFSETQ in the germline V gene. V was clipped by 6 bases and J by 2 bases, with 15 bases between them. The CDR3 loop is CASTGGVLTYNEQFF. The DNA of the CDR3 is TGCGCCAGCACCGGGGGAGTTTTGACCTACAATGAGCAGTTCTTC.

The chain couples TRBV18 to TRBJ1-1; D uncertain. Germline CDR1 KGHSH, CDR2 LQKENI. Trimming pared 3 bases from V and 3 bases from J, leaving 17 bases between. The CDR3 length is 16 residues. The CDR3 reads CASSPTRLVKDTEAFF. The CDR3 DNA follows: TGTGCCAGCTCACCTACGAGACTCGTTAAGGACACTGAAGCTTTCTTT.

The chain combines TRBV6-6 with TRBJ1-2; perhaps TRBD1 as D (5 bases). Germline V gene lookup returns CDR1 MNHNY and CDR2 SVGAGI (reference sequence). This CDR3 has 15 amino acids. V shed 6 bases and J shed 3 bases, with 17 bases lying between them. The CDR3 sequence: CASRHGRGTDYGYTF. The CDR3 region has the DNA TGTGCCAGCAGGCACGGGCGGGGCACCGACTATGGCTACACCTTC.

The CDR3: CASSRATGYPEAFF. CDR3 DNA: TGTGCCAGCAGCCGAGCGACAGGGTATCCTGAAGCTTTCTTT. This chain joins TRBV14 and TRBJ1-1, with TRBD1 matching over 7 bases. The germline V gene encodes CDR1 SGHDN and CDR2 FVKESK. CDR3 length equals 14 residues. The junction had 8 bases not matched to a gene; V was cut back by 4 bases and J by 6 bases.

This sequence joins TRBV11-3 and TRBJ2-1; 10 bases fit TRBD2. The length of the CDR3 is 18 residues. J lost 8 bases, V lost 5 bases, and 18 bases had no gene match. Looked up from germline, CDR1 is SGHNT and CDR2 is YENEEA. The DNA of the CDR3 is TGTGCCAGCAGCCCCTACCGGGCTAGCGGGAGCTCAGGCCATGAGCAGTTCTTC. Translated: CASSPYRASGSSGHEQFF.

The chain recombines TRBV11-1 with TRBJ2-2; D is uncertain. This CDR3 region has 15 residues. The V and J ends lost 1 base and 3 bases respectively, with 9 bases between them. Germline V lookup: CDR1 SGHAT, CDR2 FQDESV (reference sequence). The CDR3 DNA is TGTGCCAGCAGCTTAGGCCCCCTAGACACCGGGGAGCTGTTTTTT. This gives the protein CASSLGPLDTGELFF. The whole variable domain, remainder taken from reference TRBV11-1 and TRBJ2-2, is EAEVAQSPRYKITEKSQAVAFWCDPISGHATLYWYRQILGQGPELLVQFQDESVVDDSQLPKDRFSAERLKGVDSTLKIQPAELGDSAMYLCASSLGPLDTGELFFGEGSRLTVL.

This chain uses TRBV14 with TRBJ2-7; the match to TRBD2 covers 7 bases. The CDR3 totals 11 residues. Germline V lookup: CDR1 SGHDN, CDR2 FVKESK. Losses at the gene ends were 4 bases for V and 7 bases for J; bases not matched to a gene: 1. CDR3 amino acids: CASSLAGEQYF. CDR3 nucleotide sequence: TGTGCCAGCAGCCTAGCGGGTGAGCAGTACTTC.

The CDR3 spells CASSLPSSRGEAFF. The DNA for the CDR3 is TGTGCCAGCAGTTTACCATCCTCTAGGGGTGAAGCTTTCTTT. J is TRBJ1-1 and V is TRBV28; tentative D call: TRBD1 (5 bases). CDR3 size: 14 residues. CDR1 and CDR2 from the germline V gene are MDHEN and SYDVKM. The V end was cut by 2 bases, the J end by 7 bases, with 14 bases between. Full variable domain (missing parts from reference TRBV28 and TRBJ1-1): DVKVTQSSRYLVKRTGEKVFLECVQDMDHENMFWYRQDPGLGLRLIYFSYDVKMKEKGDIPEGYSVSREKKERFSLILESASTNQTSMYLCASSLPSSRGEAFFGQGTRLTVV.

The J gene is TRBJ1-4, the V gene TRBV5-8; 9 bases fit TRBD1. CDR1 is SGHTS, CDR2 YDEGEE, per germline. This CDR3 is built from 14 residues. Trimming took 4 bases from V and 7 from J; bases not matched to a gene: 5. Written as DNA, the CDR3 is TGTGCCAGCAGCGTACCGGGACAGGGTGAAAAACTGTTTTTT. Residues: CASSVPGQGEKLFF.

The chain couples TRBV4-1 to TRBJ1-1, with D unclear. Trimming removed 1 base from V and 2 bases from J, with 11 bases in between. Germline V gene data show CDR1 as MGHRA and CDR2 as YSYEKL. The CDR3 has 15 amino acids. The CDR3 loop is CASSQVLTTNTEAFF. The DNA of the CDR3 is TGCGCCAGCAGCCAAGTGCTCACTACTAACACTGAAGCTTTCTTT.